This TCR beta chain was recovered during a study of Graves' ophthalmopathy and Graves' hyperthyroidism. This clonotype was recorded at least ten times. Its matching antigen is unknown. Beta-chain TCR CDR3 regions were amplified from RNA transcripts. HTBI primers were used in a first-round RT-PCR, which preceded a second-round multiplex PCR. TCRdb ran MiXCR on the multiplex PCR reads and lists one entry per CDR3 protein. The sample records about 550,000 distinct CDR3 sequences, approximately 37% being singletons. The CDR3 is made up of 13 amino acids. The V gene's germline CDR1 is SGHRS and CDR2 YFSETQ. The ends were cut back, 5 bases at V and 2 bases at J, with 10 bases in the middle. Overall study findings and caveats: Blood also carried most expanded thyroid clonotypes exceeding 0.001 frequency. Discriminating ophthalmopathy from stable hyperthyroidism, a 13-signature model attained a sensitivity of around 87% and a specificity of about 81%.

Diagnosis used clinical symptoms, serum thyroxine, TRAb, thyroid ultrasound and orbital computed tomography. The rearrangement links TRBV5-1 to TRBJ1-1; maybe TRBD1 (5 bases). This sequence originates from an adult man with Graves' hyperthyroidism. What was sequenced was peripheral blood or thyroid tissue (not recorded which). The CDR3 DNA sequence: TGCGCCAGCAGGTCCAGGGTCAACACTGAAGCTTTCTTT. Translated, it gives CASRSRVNTEAFF.